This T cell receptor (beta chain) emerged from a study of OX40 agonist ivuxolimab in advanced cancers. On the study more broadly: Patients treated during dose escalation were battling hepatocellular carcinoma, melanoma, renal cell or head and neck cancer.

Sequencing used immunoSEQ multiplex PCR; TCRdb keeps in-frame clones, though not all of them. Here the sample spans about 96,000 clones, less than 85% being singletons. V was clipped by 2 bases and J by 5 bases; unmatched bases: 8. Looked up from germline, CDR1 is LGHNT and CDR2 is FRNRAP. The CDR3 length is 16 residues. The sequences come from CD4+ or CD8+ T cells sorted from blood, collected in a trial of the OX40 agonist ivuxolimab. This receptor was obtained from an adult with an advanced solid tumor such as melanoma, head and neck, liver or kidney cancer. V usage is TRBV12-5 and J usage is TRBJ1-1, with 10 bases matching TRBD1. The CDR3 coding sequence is TGTGCTAGTGGTTTGTCCACCGGGACAGGGGTTACTGAAGCTTTCTTT. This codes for CASGLSTGTGVTEAFF.